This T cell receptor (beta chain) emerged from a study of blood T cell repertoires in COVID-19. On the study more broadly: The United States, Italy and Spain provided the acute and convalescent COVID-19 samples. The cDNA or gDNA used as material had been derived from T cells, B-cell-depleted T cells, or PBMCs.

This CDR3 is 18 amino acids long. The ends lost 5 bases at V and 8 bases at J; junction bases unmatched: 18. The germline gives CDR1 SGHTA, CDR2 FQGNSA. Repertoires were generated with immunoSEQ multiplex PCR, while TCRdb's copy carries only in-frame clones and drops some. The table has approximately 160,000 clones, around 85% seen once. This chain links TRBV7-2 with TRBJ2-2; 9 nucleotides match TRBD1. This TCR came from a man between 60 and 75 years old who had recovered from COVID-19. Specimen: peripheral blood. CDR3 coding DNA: TGTGCCAGCAGCCTTGTTTTCTCCGGGACAGGGATTGGGGGGGAGCTGTTTTTT. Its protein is CASSLVFSGTGIGGELFF.